This TCR beta chain was recorded in a study of response to subunit inactivated influenza vaccine. TCRdb analysed the RT-PCR reads with MiXCR anew, one entry per CDR3 protein. Of 400,000 to 550,000 distinct CDR3 sequences listed, about 25% are singletons. This CDR3 region has 12 residues. Germline loops: CDR1 MDHEN, CDR2 SYDVKM. V was trimmed by 2 bases and J by 8 bases, leaving 7 bases between them. This clonotype showed up just a few times. The sequence came from a man in his fifties who received an inactivated influenza vaccine. The chain joins TRBV28 to TRBJ2-1; D may be TRBD2 (5 bases). The specimen comprised CD4+ T cells sorted from PBMCs, sampled 5 to 6 days after vaccination. CDR3 sequence: CASSLRRHEQFF. DNA for the CDR3: TGTGCCAGCAGTTTACGGAGGCATGAGCAGTTCTTC.